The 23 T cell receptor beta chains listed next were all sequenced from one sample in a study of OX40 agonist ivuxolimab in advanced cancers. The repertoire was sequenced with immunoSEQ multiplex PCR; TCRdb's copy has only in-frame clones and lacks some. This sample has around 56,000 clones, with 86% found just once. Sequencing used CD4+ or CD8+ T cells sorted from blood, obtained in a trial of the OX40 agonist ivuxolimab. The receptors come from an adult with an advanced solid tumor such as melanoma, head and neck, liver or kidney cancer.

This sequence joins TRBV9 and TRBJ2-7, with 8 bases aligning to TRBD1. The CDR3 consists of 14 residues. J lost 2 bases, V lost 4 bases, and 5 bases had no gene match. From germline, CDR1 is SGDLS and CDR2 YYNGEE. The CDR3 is CASSPQGAAYEQYF. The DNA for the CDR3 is TGTGCCAGCAGCCCCCAGGGGGCCGCCTACGAGCAGTACTTC. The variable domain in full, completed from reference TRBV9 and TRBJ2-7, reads DSGVTQTPKHLITATGQRVTLRCSPRSGDLSVYWYQQSLDQGLQFLIQYYNGEERAKGNILERFSAQQFPDLHSELNLSSLELGDSALYFCASSPQGAAYEQYFGPGTRLTVT.

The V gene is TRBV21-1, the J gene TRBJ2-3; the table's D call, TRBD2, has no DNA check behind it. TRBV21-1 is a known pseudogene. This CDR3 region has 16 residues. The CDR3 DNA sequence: TGTGCCAGCAGCAAAGTTTGGACTCATAGCACAGATACGCAGTATTTT. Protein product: CASSKVWTHSTDTQYF.

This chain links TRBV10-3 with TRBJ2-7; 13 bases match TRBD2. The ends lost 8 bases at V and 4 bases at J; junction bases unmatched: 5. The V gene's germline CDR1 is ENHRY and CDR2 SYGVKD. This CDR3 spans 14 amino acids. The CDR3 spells CAIGELAGGYEQYF. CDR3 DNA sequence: TGTGCCATCGGGGAACTAGCGGGAGGGTACGAGCAGTACTTC.

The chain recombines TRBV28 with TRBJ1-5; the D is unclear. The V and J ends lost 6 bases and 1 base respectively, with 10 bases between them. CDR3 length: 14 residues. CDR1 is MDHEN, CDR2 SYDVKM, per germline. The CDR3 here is CASRGKHSNQPQHF. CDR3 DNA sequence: TGTGCCAGCAGAGGGAAACACAGCAATCAGCCCCAGCATTTT.

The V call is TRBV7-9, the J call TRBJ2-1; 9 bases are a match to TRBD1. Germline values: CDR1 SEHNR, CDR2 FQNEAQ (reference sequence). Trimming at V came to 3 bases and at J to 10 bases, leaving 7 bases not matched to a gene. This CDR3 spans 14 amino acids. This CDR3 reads CASSFTGGSGEQFF. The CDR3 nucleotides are TGTGCCAGCAGCTTCACAGGGGGCAGTGGGGAGCAGTTCTTC.

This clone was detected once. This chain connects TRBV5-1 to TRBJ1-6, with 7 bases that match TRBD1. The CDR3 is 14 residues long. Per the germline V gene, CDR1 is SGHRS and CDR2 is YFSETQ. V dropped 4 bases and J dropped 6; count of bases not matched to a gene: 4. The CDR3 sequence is CASSTGQSNSPLHF. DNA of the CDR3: TGCGCCAGCAGCACGGGACAGAGTAATTCACCCCTCCACTTT. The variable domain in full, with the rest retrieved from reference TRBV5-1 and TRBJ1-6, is KAGVTQTPRYLIKTRGQQVTLSCSPISGHRSVSWYQQTPGQGLQFLFEYFSETQRNKGNFPGRFSGRQFSNSRSEMNVSTLELGDSALYLCASSTGQSNSPLHFGNGTRLTVT.

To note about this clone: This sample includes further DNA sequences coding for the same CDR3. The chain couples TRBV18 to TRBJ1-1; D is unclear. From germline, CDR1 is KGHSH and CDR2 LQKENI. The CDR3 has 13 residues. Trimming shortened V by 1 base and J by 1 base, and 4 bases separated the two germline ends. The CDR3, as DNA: TGTGCCAGCTCACCACGGGAGAACACTGAAGCTTTCTTT. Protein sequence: CASSPRENTEAFF. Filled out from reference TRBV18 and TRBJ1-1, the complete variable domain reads NAGVMQNPRHLVRRRGQEARLRCSPMKGHSHVYWYRQLPEEGLKFMVYLQKENIIDESGMPKERFSAEFPKEGPSILRIQQVVRGDSAAYFCASSPRENTEAFFGQGTRLTVV.

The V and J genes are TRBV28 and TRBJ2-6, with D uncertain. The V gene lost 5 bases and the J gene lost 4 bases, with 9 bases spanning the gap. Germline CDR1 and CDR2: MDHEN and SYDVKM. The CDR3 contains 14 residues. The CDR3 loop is CASSRRQGANVLTF. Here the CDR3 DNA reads TGTGCCAGCAGTCGTAGACAAGGGGCCAACGTCCTGACTTTC. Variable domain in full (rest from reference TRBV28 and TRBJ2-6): DVKVTQSSRYLVKRTGEKVFLECVQDMDHENMFWYRQDPGLGLRLIYFSYDVKMKEKGDIPEGYSVSREKKERFSLILESASTNQTSMYLCASSRRQGANVLTFGAGSRLTVL.

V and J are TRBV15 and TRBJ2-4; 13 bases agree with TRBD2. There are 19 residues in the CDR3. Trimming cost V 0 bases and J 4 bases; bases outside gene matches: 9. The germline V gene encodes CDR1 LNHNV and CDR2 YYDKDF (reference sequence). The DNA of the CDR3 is TGTGCCACCAGCAGAGAGGAACTAGCGGGAGGGCAGGTTAAAAACATTCAGTACTTC. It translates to CATSREELAGGQVKNIQYF.

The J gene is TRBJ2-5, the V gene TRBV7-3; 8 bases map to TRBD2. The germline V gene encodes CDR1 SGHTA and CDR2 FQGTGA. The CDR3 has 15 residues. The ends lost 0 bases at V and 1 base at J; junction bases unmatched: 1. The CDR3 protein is CASSLTGRGQETQYF. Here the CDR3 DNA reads TGTGCCAGCAGCTTAACCGGGAGGGGCCAAGAGACCCAGTACTTC.

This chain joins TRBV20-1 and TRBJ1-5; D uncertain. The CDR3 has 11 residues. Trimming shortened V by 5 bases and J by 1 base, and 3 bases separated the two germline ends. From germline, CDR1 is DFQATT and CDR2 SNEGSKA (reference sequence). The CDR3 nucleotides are TGCAGTGCTGGGAGCAATCAGCCCCAGCATTTT. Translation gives CSAGSNQPQHF.

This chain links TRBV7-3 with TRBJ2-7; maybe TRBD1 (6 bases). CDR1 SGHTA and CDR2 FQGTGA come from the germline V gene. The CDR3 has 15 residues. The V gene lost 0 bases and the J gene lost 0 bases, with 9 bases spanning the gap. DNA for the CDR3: TGTGCCAGCAGCTTAACCCCAGGGGCCTCCTACGAGCAGTACTTC. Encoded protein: CASSLTPGASYEQYF.

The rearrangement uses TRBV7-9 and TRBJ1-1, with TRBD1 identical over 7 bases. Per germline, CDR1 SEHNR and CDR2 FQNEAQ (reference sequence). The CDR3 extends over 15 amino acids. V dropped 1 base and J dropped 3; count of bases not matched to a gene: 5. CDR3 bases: TGTGCCAGCAGCTTAGACGGCCAGGGGGACACTGAAGCTTTCTTT. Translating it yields CASSLDGQGDTEAFF.

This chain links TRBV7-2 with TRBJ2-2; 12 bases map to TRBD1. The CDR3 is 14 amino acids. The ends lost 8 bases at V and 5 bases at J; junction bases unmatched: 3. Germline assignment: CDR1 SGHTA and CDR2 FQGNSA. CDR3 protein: CASSGQGATGELFF. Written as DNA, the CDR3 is TGTGCCAGCTCGGGACAGGGGGCAACCGGGGAGCTGTTTTTT.

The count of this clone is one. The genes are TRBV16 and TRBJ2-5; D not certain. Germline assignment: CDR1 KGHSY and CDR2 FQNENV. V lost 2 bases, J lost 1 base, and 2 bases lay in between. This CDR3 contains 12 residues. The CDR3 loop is CASSQPQETQYF. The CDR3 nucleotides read TGTGCCAGCAGCCAACCCCAAGAGACCCAGTACTTC.

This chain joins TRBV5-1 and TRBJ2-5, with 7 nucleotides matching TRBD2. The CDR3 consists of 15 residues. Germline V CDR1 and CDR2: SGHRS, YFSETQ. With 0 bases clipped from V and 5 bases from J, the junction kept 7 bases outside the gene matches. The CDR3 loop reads CASSLVAGVTETQYF. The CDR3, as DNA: TGCGCCAGCAGCTTGGTGGCGGGAGTTACGGAGACCCAGTACTTC. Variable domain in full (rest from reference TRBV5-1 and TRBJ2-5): KAGVTQTPRYLIKTRGQQVTLSCSPISGHRSVSWYQQTPGQGLQFLFEYFSETQRNKGNFPGRFSGRQFSNSRSEMNVSTLELGDSALYLCASSLVAGVTETQYFGPGTRLLVL.

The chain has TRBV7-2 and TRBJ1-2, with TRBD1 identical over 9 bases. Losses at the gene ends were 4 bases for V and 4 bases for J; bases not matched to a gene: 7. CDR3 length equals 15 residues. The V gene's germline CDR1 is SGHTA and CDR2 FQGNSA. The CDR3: CASSYRTGEGYGYTF. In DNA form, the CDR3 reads TGTGCCAGCAGCTACCGGACAGGGGAGGGCTATGGCTACACCTTC.

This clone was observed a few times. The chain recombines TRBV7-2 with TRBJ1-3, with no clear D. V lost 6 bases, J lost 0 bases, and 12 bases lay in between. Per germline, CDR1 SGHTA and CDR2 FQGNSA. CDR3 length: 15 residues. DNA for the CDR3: TGTGCCAGCAGTTTAACACGGGACTCTGGAAACACCATATATTTT. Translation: CASSLTRDSGNTIYF.

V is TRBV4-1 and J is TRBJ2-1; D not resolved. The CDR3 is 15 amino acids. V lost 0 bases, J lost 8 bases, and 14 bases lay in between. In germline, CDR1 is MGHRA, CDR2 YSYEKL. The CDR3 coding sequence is TGCGCCAGCAGCCAAGATCATCGAGCGACATATGAGCAGTTCTTC. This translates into CASSQDHRATYEQFF.

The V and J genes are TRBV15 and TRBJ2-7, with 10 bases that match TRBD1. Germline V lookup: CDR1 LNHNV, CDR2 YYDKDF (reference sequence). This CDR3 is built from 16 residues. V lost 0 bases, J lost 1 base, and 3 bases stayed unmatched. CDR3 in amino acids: CATSRDLGQGSYEQYF. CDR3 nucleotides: TGTGCCACCAGCAGAGATCTGGGACAGGGGTCCTACGAGCAGTACTTC.

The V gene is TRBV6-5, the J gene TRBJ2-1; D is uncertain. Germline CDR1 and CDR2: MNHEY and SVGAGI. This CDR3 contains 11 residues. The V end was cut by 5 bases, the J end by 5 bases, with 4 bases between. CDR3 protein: CASSRDNEQFF. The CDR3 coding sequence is TGTGCCAGCAGTAGGGACAATGAGCAGTTCTTC.

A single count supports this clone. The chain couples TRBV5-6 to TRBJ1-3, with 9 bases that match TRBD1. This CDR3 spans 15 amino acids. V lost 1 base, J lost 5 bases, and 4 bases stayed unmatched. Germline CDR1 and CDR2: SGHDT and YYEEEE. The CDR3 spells CASSLRDRARNTIYF. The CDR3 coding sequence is TGTGCCAGCAGCTTGAGGGACAGGGCAAGAAACACCATATATTTT.

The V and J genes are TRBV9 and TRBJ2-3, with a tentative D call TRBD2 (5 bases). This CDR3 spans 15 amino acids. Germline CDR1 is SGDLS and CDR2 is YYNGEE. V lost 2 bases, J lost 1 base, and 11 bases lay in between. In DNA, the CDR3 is TGTGCCAGCAGCGTTAGCGTAGCTGGCACAGATACGCAGTATTTT. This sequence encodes CASSVSVAGTDTQYF.